This T cell receptor (beta chain) appears in the sequencing data of a study of T cells after yellow fever vaccination. Overall study: Low-cell-number fractions were prepared with SMART-Seq v4 Ultra Low Input.

This clonotype showed up just a few times. The antigen is undetermined. Broader study findings: Most clones from primary vaccination were detected again post-booster (approximately 96% CD4, 88% CD8).

This CDR3 has 13 residues. Germline CDR1 reads DFQATT; CDR2 reads SNEGSKA (reference sequence). The J segment lost 1 base and the V segment lost 6 bases, leaving 4 bases of the junction unmatched. A process of 5'RACE template switching, which added a universal primer site and UMIs, was used to make TCR cDNA. One entry per CDR3 protein, called by TCRdb with MiXCR from the 5' RACE reads. This sample has nearly 550,000 distinct CDR3 sequences, with about 19% found just once. The sequencing here drew on PBMCs, taken 15 days after the yellow fever booster vaccination. This chain joins TRBV20-1 and TRBJ2-3; 7 nucleotides agree with TRBD2. The sequence derives from a man aged 25-40 years who received the YFV17D yellow fever vaccine. CDR3 DNA: TGCAGTGCCCATCTAGCGGGCACAGATACGCAGTATTTT. Its protein is CSAHLAGTDTQYF.